These T cell receptor beta chains were read from a single sample in a study of identifying expanded T cells in peripheral blood. TCRdb keeps only in-frame clones here, not all; method: immunoSEQ multiplex PCR. The sample yields roughly 100,000 clones, around 88% seen once. Specimen: blood. These receptors were taken from a person between 18 and 75 years old in good health. Both conserved end residues are part of each CDR3. The D gene is left open where the match is weak. Only some rows state a clone size, as once, few, many or a class for expanded clones.

>TRBV4-2|18|.|.|TRBJ2-3
CASSQVYAGTTSGDTQYF
TGTGCCAGCAGCCAAGTTTATGCCGGGACCACCAGCGGGGATACGCAGTATTTT
>TRBV30|14|.|.|TRBJ1-2
CAWAREAANYGYTF
TGTGCCTGGGCCCGGGAGGCCGCTAACTATGGCTACACCTTC
>TRBV29-1|12|.|.|TRBJ1-2
CSARTTNYGYTF
TGCAGCGCTAGAACAACTAACTATGGCTACACCTTC
>TRBV5-1|14|.|.|TRBJ2-2
CASSLDGNTGELFF
TGCGCCAGCAGCTTGGACGGCAACACCGGGGAGCTGTTTTTT
>TRBV30|14|once|.|TRBJ2-3
CAWTLHRGTDTQYF
TGTGCCTGGACGTTGCACAGGGGCACAGATACGCAGTATTTT
>TRBV5-8|13|.|.|TRBJ1-4
CASSPPTNEKLFF
TGTGCCAGCAGCCCCCCAACTAATGAAAAACTGTTTTTT
>TRBV6-1|13|.|.|TRBJ1-2
CASSVGQGNGYTF
TGTGCCAGCAGTGTTGGGCAGGGAAATGGCTACACCTTC
>TRBV7-8|13|.|.|TRBJ2-1
CASSSGTNNEQFF
TGTGCCAGCAGCTCCGGGACCAACAATGAGCAGTTCTTC
>TRBV6-5|14|.|.|TRBJ2-3
CASNSPQGGDTQYF
TGTGCCAGCAATTCCCCGCAGGGGGGCGATACGCAGTATTTT
>TRBV21-1|18|.|.|TRBJ2-7
CASSKEKGPGLSLYEQYF
TGTGCCAGCAGCAAAGAAAAGGGTCCGGGTCTATCCCTCTACGAGCAGTACTTC
>TRBV29-1|14|.|TRBD1|TRBJ2-3
CSVEQLGQTDTQYF
TGCAGCGTTGAACAATTGGGACAGACAGATACGCAGTATTTT
>TRBV6-5|15|once|TRBD2|TRBJ2-5
CASRLAGGLSETQYF
TGTGCCAGCAGACTAGCGGGGGGTCTCTCGGAGACCCAGTACTTC
>TRBV7-9|15|.|.|TRBJ1-4
CASSLRQAGNEKLFF
TGTGCCAGCAGCTTGCGACAGGCCGGTAATGAAAAACTGTTTTTT
>TRBV4-1|14|.|.|TRBJ1-5
CASSQGQINQPQHF
TGCGCCAGCAGCCAAGGACAGATAAATCAGCCCCAGCATTTT
>TRBV5-5|14|.|.|TRBJ1-3
CASTLGVSGNTIYF
TGTGCCAGCACCCTCGGGGTATCTGGAAACACCATATATTTT
>TRBV2|13|.|TRBD1|TRBJ1-2
CASRGTGEYGYTF
TGTGCCAGCAGAGGGACAGGGGAGTATGGCTACACCTTC
>TRBV9|15|.|TRBD1|TRBJ1-2
CASSGAGQGASGYTF
TGTGCCAGCAGCGGCGCAGGGCAGGGGGCTTCTGGCTACACCTTC
>TRBV6-1|13|.|.|TRBJ2-7
CASSEYASYEQYF
TGTGCCAGCAGTGAATACGCTTCCTACGAGCAGTACTTC
>TRBV10-3|13|.|TRBD1|TRBJ1-6
CAAGGTGNSPLHF
TGTGCCGCCGGCGGGACAGGGAATTCACCCCTCCACTTT
>TRBV6-6|15|.|.|TRBJ1-5
CASSYSTGLNQPQHF
TGTGCCAGCAGTTACTCGACAGGTTTAAATCAGCCCCAGCATTTT
>TRBV6-6|13|.|.|TRBJ2-2
CATKGGTNGELFF
TGTGCCACCAAGGGGGGGACGAACGGGGAGCTGTTTTTT
>TRBV28|15|.|.|TRBJ1-1
CASTQGGGMNTEAFF
TGTGCCAGCACCCAAGGCGGGGGAATGAACACTGAAGCTTTCTTT